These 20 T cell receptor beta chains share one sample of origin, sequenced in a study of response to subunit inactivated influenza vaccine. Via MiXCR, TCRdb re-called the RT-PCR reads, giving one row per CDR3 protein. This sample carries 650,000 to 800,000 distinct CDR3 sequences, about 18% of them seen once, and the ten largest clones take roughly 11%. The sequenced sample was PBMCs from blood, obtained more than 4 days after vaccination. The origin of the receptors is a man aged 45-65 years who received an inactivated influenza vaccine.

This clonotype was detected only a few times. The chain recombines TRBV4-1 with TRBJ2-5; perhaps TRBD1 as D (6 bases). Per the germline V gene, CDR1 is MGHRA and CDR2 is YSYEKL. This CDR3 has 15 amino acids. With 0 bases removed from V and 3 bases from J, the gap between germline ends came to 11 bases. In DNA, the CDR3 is TGCGCCAGCAGCCAAGATGGTGCAGGGGAAGAGACCCAGTACTTC. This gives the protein CASSQDGAGEETQYF.

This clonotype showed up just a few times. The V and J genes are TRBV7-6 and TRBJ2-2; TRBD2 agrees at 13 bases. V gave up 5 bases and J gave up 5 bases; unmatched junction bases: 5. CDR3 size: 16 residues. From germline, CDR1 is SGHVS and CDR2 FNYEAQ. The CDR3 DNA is TGTGCCAGCAGCACAACTAGCGGGAGGGGGACCGGGGAGCTGTTTTTT. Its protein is CASSTTSGRGTGELFF. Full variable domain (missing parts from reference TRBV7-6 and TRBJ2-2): GAGVSQSPRYKVTKRGQDVALRCDPISGHVSLYWYRQALGQGPEFLTYFNYEAQQDKSGLPNDRFSAERPEGSISTLTIQRTEQRDSAMYRCASSTTSGRGTGELFFGEGSRLTVL.

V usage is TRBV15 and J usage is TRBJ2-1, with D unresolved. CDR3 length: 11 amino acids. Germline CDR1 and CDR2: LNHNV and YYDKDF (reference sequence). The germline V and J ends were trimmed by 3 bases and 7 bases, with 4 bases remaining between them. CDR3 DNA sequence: TGTGCCACCAGCAGTGGAAATGAGCAGTTCTTC. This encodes CATSSGNEQFF.

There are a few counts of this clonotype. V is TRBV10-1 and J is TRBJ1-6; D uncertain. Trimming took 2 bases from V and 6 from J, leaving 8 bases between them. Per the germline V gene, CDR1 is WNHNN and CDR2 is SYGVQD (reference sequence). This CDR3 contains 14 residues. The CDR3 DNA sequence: TGCGCCAGCAGTGAGAGGGCTGGTAATTCACCCCTCCACTTT. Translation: CASSERAGNSPLHF.

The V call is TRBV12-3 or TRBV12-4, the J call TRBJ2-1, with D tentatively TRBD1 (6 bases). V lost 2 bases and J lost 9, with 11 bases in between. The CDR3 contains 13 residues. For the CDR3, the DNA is TGTGCCAGCAGTTTAACCCTCAGGGGTGAGCAGTTCTTC. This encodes CASSLTLRGEQFF.

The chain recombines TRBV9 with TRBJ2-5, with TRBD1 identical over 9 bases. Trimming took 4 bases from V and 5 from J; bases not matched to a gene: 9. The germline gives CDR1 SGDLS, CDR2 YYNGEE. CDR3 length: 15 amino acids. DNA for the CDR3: TGTGCCAGCAGCACCCGACAGGGGGAGTGGGAGACCCAGTACTTC. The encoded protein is CASSTRQGEWETQYF.

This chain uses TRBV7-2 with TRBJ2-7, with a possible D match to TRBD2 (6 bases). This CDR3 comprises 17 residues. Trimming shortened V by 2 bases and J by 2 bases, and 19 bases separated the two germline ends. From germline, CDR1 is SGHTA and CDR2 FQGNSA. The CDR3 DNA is TGTGCCAGCAGCTTATGGATTTCTCACCGGGAGCCCTACGAGCAGTACTTC. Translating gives CASSLWISHREPYEQYF.

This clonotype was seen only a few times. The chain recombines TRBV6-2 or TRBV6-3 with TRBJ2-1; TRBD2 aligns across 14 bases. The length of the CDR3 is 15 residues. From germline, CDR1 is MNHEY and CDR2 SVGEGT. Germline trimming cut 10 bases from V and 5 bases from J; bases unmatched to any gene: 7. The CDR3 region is CATRLAGGPHNEQFF. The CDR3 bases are TGTGCCACCCGACTAGCGGGGGGGCCGCACAATGAGCAGTTCTTC.

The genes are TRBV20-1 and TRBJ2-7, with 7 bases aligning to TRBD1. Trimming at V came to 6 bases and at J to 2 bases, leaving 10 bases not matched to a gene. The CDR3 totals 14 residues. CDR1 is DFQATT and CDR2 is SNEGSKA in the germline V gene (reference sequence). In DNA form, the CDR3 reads TGCAGTGCCGCCGAACAGGGGCTTACCTACGAGCAGTACTTC. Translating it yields CSAAEQGLTYEQYF.

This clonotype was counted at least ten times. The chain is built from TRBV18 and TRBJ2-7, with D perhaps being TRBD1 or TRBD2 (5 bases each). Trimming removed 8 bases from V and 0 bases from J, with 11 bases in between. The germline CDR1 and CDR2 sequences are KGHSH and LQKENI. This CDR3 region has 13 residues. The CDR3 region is CASSPGTSYEQYF. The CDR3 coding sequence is TGTGCCAGCAGTCCCGGGACCTCCTACGAGCAGTACTTC.

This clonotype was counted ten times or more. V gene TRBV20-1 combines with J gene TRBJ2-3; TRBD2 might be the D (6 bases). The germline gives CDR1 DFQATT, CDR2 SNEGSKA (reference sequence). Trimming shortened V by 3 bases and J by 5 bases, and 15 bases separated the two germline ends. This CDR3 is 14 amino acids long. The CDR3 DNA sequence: TGCAGTGCTAGCGTGGACTACCTCGAAGATACGCAGTATTTT. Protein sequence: CSASVDYLEDTQYF.

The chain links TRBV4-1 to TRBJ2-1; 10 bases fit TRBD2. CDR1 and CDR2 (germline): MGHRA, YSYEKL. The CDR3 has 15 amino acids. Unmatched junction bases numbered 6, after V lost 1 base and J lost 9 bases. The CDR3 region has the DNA TGCGCCAGCAGCCAAGCTGAGCGGGGGGGCCCTGAGCAGTTCTTC. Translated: CASSQAERGGPEQFF.

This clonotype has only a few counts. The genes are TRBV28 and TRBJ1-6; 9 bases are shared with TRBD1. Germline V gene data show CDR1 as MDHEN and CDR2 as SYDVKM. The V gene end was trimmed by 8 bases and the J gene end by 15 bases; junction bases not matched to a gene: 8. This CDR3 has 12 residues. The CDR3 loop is CASSRTGDVLHF. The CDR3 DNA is TGTGCCAGCTCCAGGACAGGGGACGTCCTCCACTTT.

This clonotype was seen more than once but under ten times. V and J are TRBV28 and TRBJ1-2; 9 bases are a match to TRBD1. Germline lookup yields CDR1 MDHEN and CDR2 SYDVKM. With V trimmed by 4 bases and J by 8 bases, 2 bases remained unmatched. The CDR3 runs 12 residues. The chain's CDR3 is CASSWDRVGYTF. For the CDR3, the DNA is TGTGCCAGCAGTTGGGACAGGGTCGGCTACACCTTC.

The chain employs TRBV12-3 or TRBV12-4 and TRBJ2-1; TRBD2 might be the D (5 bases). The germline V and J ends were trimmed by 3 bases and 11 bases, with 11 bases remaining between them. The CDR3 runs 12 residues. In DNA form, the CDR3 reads TGTGCCAGCAGTTTCGGCGGGCCCAAGCAGTTCTTC. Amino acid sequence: CASSFGGPKQFF.

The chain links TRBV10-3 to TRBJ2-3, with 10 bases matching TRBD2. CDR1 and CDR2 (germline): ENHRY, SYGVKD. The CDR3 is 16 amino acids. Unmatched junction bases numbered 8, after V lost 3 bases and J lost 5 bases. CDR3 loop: CAISEVAGGWVDTQYF. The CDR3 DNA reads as TGTGCCATCAGTGAAGTAGCGGGAGGCTGGGTAGATACGCAGTATTTT.

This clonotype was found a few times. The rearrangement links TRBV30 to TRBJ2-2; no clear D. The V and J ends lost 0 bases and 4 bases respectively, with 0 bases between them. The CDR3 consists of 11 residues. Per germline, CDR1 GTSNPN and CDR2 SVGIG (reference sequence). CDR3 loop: CAWSVTGELFF. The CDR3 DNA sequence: TGTGCCTGGAGTGTCACCGGGGAGCTGTTTTTT.

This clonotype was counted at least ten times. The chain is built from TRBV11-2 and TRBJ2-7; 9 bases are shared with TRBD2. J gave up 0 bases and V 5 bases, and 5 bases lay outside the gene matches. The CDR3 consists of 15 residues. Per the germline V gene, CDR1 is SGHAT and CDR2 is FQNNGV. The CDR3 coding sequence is TGTGCCAGCAGCAAGACTAGCGGTTTCTCCTACGAGCAGTACTTC. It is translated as CASSKTSGFSYEQYF.

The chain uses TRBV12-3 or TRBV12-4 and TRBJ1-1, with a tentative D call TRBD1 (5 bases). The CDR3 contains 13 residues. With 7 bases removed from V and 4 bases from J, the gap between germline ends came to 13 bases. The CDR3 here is CASNKMGGTEAFF. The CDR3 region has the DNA TGTGCCAGCAATAAGATGGGGGGCACTGAAGCTTTCTTT.

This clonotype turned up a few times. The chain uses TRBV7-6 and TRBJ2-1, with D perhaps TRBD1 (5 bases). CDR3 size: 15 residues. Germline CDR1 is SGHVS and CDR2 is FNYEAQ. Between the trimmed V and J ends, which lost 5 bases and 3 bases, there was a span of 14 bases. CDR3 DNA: TGTGCCAGCAGCGTCGGGCCAGGGCTCTACAATGAGCAGTTCTTC. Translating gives CASSVGPGLYNEQFF.